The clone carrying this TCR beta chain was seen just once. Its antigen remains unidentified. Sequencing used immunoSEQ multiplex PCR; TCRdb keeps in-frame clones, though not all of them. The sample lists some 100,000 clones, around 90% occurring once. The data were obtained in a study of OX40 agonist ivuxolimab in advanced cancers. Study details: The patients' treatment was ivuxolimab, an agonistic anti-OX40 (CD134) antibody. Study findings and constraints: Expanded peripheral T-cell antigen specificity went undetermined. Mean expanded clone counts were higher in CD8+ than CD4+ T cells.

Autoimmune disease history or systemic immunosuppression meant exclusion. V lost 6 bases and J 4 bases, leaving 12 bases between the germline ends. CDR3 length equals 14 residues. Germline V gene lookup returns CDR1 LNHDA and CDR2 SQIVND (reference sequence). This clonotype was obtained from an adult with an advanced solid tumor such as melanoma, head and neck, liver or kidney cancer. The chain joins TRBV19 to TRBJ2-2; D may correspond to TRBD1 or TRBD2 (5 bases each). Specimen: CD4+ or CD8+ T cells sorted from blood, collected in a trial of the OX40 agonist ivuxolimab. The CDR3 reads CASRGTDSTGELFF. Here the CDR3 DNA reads TGTGCCAGTAGAGGGACGGATAGCACCGGGGAGCTGTTTTTT.